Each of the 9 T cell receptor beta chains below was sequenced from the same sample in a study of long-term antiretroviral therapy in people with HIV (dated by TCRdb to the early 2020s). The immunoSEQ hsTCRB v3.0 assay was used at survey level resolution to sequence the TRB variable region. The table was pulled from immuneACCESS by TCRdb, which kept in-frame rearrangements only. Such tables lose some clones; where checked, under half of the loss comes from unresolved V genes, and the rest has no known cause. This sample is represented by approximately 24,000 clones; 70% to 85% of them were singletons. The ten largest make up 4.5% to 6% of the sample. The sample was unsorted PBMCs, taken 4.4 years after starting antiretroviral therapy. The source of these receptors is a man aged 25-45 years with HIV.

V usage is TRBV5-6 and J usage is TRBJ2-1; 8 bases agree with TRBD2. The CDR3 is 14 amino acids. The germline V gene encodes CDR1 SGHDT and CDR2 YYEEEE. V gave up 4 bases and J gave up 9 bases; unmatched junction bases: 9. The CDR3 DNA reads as TGTGCCAGCAGCCCTTTCGGGAGGGCGGGTGAGCAGTTCTTC. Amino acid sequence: CASSPFGRAGEQFF. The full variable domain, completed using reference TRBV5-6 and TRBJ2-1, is DAGVTQSPTHLIKTRGQQVTLRCSPKSGHDTVSWYQQALGQGPQFIFQYYEEEERQRGNFPDRFSGHQFPNYSSELNVNALLLGDSALYLCASSPFGRAGEQFFGPGTRLTVL.

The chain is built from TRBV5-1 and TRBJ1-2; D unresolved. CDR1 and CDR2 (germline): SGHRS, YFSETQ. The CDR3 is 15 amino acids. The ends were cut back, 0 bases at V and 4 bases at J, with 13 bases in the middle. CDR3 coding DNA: TGCGCCAGCAGCTTGGGAGAGGCCATACCCTATGGCTACACCTTC. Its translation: CASSLGEAIPYGYTF.

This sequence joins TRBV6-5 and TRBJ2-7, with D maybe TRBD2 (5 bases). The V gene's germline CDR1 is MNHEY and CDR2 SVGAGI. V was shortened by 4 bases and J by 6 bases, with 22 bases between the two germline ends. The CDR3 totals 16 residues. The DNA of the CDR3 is TGTGCCAGCAGTTTTTCGGTTGGGGAGTCCCCCCTCGAGCAGTACTTC. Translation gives CASSFSVGESPLEQYF.

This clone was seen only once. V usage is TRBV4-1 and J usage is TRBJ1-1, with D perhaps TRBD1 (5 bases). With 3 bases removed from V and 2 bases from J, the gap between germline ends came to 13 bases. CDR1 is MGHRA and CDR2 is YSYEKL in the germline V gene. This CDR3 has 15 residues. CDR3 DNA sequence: TGCGCCAGCAGCCACCTTGGGACGGCAAACACTGAAGCTTTCTTT. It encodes CASSHLGTANTEAFF.

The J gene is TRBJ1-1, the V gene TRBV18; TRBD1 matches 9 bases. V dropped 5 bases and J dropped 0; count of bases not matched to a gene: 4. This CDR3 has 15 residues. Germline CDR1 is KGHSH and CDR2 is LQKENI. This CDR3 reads CASSGTGLMNTEAFF. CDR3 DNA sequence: TGTGCCAGCTCAGGGACAGGGCTAATGAACACTGAAGCTTTCTTT.

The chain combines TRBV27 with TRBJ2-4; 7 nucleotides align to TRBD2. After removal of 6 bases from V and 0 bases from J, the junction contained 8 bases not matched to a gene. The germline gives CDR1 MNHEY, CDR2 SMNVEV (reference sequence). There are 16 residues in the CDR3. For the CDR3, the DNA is TGTGCCAGCAGCACATTAGCGGGTCAAGCCAAAAACATTCAGTACTTC. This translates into CASSTLAGQAKNIQYF.

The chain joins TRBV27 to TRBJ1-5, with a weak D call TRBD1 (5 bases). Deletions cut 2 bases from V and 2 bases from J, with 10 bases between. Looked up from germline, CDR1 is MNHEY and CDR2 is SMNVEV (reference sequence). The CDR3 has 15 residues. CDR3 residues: CASSLVRGGNQPQHF. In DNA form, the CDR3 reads TGTGCCAGCAGTTTAGTTAGGGGCGGCAATCAGCCCCAGCATTTT.

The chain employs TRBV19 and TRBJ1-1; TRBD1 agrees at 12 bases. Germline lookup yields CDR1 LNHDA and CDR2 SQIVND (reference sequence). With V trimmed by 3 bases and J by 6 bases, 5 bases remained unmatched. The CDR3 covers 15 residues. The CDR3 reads CASSMGTGGFPEAFF. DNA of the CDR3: TGTGCCAGTAGTATGGGGACAGGGGGCTTCCCTGAAGCTTTCTTT.

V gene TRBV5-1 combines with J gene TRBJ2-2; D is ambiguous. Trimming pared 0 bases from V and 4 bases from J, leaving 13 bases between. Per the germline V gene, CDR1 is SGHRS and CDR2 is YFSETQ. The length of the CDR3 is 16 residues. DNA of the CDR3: TGCGCCAGCAGCTTGGATATTCTGAAGCCCACCGGGGAGCTGTTTTTT. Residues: CASSLDILKPTGELFF.